What follows are 8 T cell receptor beta chains derived from one specimen sequenced in a study of OX40 agonist ivuxolimab in advanced cancers. Sequencing used immunoSEQ multiplex PCR; TCRdb keeps in-frame clones, though not all of them. The profile shows 30,000 to 45,000 clones, just under 75% of them singletons. The sample consisted of CD4+ or CD8+ T cells sorted from blood, taken in a trial of the OX40 agonist ivuxolimab. These receptors were obtained from an adult with an advanced solid tumor such as melanoma, head and neck, liver or kidney cancer.

The CDR3 DNA reads TGTGCCAGCAGCCCCCAGCCTGTGGCTAACAATGAGCAGTTCTTC. This codes for CASSPQPVANNEQFF. The chain combines TRBV7-6 with TRBJ2-1; D remains unclear. Germline V gives CDR1 SGHVS, CDR2 FNYEAQ. The CDR3 is 15 amino acids. The V end was cut by 5 bases, the J end by 5 bases, with 16 bases between.

This chain links TRBV2 with TRBJ2-5; possibly TRBD1 for D (5 bases). Germline loops: CDR1 SNHLY, CDR2 FYNNEI. There are 12 residues in the CDR3. Trimming took 7 bases from V and 1 from J, leaving 7 bases between them. CDR3 in DNA: TGTGCCAGCATGGGGCCCCAAGAGACCCAGTACTTC. Protein product: CASMGPQETQYF. The full variable domain, rest sourced from reference TRBV2 and TRBJ2-5, is EPEVTQTPSHQVTQMGQEVILRCVPISNHLYFYWYRQILGQKVEFLVSFYNNEISEKSEIFDDQFSVERPDGSNFTLKIRSTKLEDSAMYFCASMGPQETQYFGPGTRLLVL.

The chain employs TRBV2 and TRBJ1-1; unclear D gene. Trimming left V 4 bases short and J 3 bases short, with 6 bases between. Looked up from germline, CDR1 is SNHLY and CDR2 is FYNNEI. CDR3 length: 12 residues. In DNA form, the CDR3 reads TGTGCCAGCAGTGCCCACGACACTGAAGCTTTCTTT. Its translation is CASSAHDTEAFF.

The chain combines TRBV5-1 with TRBJ1-3; TRBD1 aligns across 7 bases. This CDR3 is 15 amino acids long. The V gene end was trimmed by 4 bases and the J gene end by 8 bases; junction bases not matched to a gene: 12. Germline loops: CDR1 SGHRS, CDR2 YFSETQ. CDR3 nucleotide sequence: TGCGCCAGCAGCACTTTCTCCAGGGGGACAGACACCATATATTTT. Encoded protein: CASSTFSRGTDTIYF.

The rearrangement links TRBV5-1 to TRBJ1-2; D remains ambiguous. From germline, CDR1 is SGHRS and CDR2 YFSETQ. CDR3 size: 13 residues. V was cut by 2 bases and J by 3 bases, with 8 bases left in between. In nucleotides, the CDR3 is TGCGCCAGCAGCTTCGGTCAGCACTATGGCTACACCTTC. Residues: CASSFGQHYGYTF.

The chain carries TRBV6-5 and TRBJ1-5, with 8 bases identical to TRBD1. Germline lookup yields CDR1 MNHEY and CDR2 SVGAGI. V lost 4 bases and J lost 6; bases outside the gene matches: 5. This CDR3 has 14 residues. The CDR3 DNA is TGTGCCAGCAGTTTAGACAGGGGAGGTCAGCCCCAGCATTTT. Its translation is CASSLDRGGQPQHF.

The chain joins TRBV11-2 to TRBJ2-1, with TRBD2 matching 14 bases. J gave up 7 bases and V 4 bases, and 6 bases lay outside the gene matches. The germline gives CDR1 SGHAT, CDR2 FQNNGV. The length of the CDR3 is 16 residues. CDR3 region: CASSSRLAGGNNEQFF. Written as DNA, the CDR3 is TGTGCCAGCAGCTCGAGACTAGCGGGGGGGAATAATGAGCAGTTCTTC. The full variable domain, in which reference TRBV11-2 and TRBJ2-1 provide the parts outside the CDR3, is EAGVAQSPRYKIIEKRQSVAFWCNPISGHATLYWYQQILGQGPKLLIQFQNNGVVDDSQLPKDRFSAERLKGVDSTLKIQPAKLEDSAVYLCASSSRLAGGNNEQFFGPGTRLTVL.

The sample holds one count of this clone. Written as DNA, the CDR3 is TGTGCCTGGAGTGGGACAGGGGGCCGCAACCAGCATTTT. The encoded protein is CAWSGTGGRNQHF. This sequence joins TRBV30 and TRBJ1-5; 11 nucleotides line up with TRBD1. Trimming cost V 1 base and J 12 bases; bases outside gene matches: 5. The CDR3 spans 13 residues. Germline CDR1 GTSNPN, CDR2 SVGIG (reference sequence).